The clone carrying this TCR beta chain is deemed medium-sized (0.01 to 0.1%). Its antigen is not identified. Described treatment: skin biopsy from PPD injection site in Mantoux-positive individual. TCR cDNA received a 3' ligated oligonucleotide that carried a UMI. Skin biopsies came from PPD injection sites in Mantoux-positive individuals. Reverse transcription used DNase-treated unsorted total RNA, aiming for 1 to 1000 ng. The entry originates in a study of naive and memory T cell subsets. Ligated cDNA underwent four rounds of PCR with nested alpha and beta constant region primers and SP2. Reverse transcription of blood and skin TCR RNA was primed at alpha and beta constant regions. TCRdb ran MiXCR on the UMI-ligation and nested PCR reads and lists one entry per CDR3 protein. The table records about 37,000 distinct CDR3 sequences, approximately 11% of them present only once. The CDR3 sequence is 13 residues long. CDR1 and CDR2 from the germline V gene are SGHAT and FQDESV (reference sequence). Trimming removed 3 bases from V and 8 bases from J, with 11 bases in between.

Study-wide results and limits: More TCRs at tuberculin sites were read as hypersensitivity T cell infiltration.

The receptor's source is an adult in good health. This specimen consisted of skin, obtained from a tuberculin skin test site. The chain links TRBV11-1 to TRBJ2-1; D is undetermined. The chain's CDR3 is CASSFWSRDEQFF. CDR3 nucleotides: TGTGCCAGCAGCTTTTGGAGCCGGGATGAGCAGTTCTTC.